This is a list of T cell receptor beta chains from one sample in a study of Graves' ophthalmopathy and Graves' hyperthyroidism. Via MiXCR, TCRdb re-called the multiplex PCR reads, giving one row per CDR3 protein. The repertoire holds roughly 480,000 distinct CDR3 sequences, with roughly 14% as singletons. The source material was blood. All receptors come from a woman in her thirties with Graves' ophthalmopathy. Both conserved end residues are part of each CDR3. The D gene is left open where the match is weak. The size of a clone is reported for some rows only, either as once, few or many, or as a class for expanded clones.

TRBV9,TRBJ1-3,.,many,CASSAEGMANTIYF,TGTGCCAGCAGCGCAGAGGGGATGGCAAACACCATATATTTT
TRBV2,TRBJ1-1,TRBD1,many,CASIIDRVGTEAFF,TGTGCCAGCATAATAGACAGGGTTGGCACTGAAGCTTTCTTT
TRBV6-5,TRBJ2-7,.,.,CASSYSIGGVSYEQYF,TGTGCCAGCAGTTACTCGATCGGAGGGGTCTCCTACGAGCAGTACTTC
TRBV7-9,TRBJ2-5,TRBD2,many,CASSLATDGGETQYF,TGTGCCAGCAGCTTAGCAACCGACGGGGGGGAGACCCAGTACTTC
TRBV27,TRBJ1-1,.,many,CASSLGKEGTEAFF,TGTGCCAGCAGTTTGGGTAAGGAGGGCACTGAAGCTTTCTTT
TRBV11-2,TRBJ1-2,TRBD1,few,CASSLRPGTAVYGYTF,TGTGCCAGCAGCTTACGTCCTGGGACAGCGGTCTATGGCTACACCTTC
TRBV7-2,TRBJ1-1,TRBD1,many,CASGTGGFVNTEAFF,TGTGCCAGCGGGACAGGGGGCTTCGTGAACACTGAAGCTTTCTTT
TRBV29-1,TRBJ2-7,.,many,CSAGPTPTAEQYF,TGCAGCGCCGGACCAACGCCCACCGCCGAGCAGTACTTC
TRBV6-5,TRBJ1-1,.,many,CASSYVTNTEAFF,TGTGCCAGCAGTTACGTCACCAACACTGAAGCTTTCTTT
TRBV12-3/TRBV12-4,TRBJ1-2,TRBD1,many,CASSLVTGGVDGYTF,TGTGCCAGCAGTTTAGTGACAGGGGGAGTGGACGGCTACACCTTC